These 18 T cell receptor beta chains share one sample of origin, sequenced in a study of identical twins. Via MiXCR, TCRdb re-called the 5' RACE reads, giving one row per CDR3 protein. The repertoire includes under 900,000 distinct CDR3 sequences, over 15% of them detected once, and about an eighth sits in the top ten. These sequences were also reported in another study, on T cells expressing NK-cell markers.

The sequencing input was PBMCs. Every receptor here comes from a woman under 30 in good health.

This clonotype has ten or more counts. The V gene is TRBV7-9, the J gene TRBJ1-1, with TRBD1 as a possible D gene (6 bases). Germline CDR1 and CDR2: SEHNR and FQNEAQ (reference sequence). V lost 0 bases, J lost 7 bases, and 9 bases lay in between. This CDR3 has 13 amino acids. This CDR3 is CASSLARGLEAFF. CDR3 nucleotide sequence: TGTGCCAGCAGCTTAGCCAGGGGCCTTGAAGCTTTCTTT.

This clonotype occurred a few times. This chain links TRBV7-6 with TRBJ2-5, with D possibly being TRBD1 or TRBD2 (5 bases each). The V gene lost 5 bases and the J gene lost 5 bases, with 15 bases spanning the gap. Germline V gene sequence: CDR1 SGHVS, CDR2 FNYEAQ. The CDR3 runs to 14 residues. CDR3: CASSLLRWGETQYF. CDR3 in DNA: TGTGCCAGCAGCCTCCTGAGGTGGGGGGAGACCCAGTACTTC.

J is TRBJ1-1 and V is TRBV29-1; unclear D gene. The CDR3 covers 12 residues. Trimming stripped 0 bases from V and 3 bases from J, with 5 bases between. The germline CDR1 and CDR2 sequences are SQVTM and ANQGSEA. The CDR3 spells CSVEDPDTEAFF. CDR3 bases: TGCAGCGTTGAAGACCCGGACACTGAAGCTTTCTTT.

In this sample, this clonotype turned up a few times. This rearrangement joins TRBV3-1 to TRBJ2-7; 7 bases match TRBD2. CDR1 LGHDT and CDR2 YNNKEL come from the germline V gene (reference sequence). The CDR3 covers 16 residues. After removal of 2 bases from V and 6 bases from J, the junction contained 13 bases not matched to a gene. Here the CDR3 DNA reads TGTGCCAGCAGCCAAAGGGGAGGGCACCCCATTGTCGAGCAGTACTTC. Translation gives CASSQRGGHPIVEQYF.

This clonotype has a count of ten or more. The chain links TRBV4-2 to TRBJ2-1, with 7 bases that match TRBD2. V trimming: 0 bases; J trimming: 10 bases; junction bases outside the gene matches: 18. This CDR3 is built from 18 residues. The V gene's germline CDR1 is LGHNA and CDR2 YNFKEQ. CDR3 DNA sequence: TGTGCCAGCAGCCAAGATGAGGGGCTAGCGGTCCCCACGGGAGAGCAGTTCTTC. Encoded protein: CASSQDEGLAVPTGEQFF.

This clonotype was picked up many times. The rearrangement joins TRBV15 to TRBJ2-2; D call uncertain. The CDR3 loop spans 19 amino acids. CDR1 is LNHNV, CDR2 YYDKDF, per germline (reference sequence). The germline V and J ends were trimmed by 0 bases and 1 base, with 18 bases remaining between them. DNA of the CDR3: TGTGCCACCAGCAGAGATCGAATCAGTTACCGACAGAACACCGGGGAGCTGTTTTTT. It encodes CATSRDRISYRQNTGELFF.

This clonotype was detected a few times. The CDR3 nucleotides are TGCAGTGCTCGGACACAACCTAAATACGAGCAGTACTTC. As protein: CSARTQPKYEQYF. This chain connects TRBV20-1 to TRBJ2-7, with D possibly TRBD1 on 5 matching bases. Trimming took 5 bases from V and 4 from J, leaving 15 bases between them. Germline V gene lookup returns CDR1 DFQATT and CDR2 SNEGSKA (reference sequence). This CDR3 has 13 amino acids.

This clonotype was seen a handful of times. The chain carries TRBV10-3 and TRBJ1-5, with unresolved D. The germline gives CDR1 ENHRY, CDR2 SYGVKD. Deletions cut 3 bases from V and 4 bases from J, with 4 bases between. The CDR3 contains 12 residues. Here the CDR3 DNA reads TGTGCCATCAGTGATTCGAATCAGCCCCAGCATTTT. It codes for CAISDSNQPQHF.

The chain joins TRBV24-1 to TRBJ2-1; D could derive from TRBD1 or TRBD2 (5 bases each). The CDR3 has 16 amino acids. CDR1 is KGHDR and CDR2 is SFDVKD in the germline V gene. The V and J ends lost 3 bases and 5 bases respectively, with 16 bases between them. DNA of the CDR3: TGTGCCACCAGTGATGGTTTCGGGGACCACAACAATGAGCAGTTCTTC. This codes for CATSDGFGDHNNEQFF.

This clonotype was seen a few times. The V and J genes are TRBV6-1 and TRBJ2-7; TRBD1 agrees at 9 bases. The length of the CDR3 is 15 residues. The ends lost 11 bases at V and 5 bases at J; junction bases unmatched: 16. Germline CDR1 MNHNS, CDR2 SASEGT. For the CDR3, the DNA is TGTGCCGTACAGAAGGCCGGGACAGGGATGCACGAGCAGTACTTC. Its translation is CAVQKAGTGMHEQYF.

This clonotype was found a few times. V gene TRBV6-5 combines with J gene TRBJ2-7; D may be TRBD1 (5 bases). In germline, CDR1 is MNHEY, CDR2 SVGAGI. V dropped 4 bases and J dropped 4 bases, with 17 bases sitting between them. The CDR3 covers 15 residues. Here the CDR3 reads CASSFQGPLGYEQYF. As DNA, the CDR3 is TGTGCCAGCAGTTTCCAGGGCCCTCTTGGATACGAGCAGTACTTC.

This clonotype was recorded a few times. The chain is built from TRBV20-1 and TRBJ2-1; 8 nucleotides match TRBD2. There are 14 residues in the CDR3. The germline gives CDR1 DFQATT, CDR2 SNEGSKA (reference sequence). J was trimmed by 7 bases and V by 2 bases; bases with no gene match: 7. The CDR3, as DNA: TGCAGTGCTAGAATAGCGGGAAGGAGGAATGAGCAGTTCTTC. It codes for CSARIAGRRNEQFF.

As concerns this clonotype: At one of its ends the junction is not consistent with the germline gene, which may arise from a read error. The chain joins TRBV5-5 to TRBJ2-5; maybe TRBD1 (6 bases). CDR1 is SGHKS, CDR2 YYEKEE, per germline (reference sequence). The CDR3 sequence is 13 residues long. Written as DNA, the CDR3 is TGTGCCAGCAGTTGGACAGCCCAAGAGGCCCAGTATTTC. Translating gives CASSWTAQEAQYF.

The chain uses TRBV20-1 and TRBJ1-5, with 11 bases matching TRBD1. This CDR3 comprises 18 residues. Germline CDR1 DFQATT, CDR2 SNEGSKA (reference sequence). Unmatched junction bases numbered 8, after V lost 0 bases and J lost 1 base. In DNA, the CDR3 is TGCAGTGCTAGAGATTTCAGGACAGGGGGCTTGAGCAATCAGCCCCAGCATTTT. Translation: CSARDFRTGGLSNQPQHF.

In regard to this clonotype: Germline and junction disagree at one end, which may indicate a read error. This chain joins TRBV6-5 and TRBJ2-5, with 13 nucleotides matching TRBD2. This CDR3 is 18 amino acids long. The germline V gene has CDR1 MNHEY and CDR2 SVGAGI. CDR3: CASSYSGTSGTRQGTQYF. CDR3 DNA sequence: TGTGCCAGCAGTTACTCCGGGACTAGCGGGACCCGCCAAGGGACCCAGTACTTC.

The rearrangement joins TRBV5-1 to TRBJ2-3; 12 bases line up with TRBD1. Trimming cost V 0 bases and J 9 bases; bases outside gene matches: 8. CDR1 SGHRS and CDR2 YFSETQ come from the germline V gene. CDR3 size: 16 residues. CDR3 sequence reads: CASSLDPGQGAETQYF. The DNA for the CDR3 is TGCGCCAGCAGCTTGGACCCGGGACAGGGGGCTGAAACGCAGTATTTT.

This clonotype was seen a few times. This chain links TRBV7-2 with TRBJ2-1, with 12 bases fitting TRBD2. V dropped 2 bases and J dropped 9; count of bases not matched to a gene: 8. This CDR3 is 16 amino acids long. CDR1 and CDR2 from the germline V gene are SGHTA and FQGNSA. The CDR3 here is CASSLWLAGGWVEQFF. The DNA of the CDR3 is TGTGCCAGCAGCTTATGGCTAGCGGGAGGGTGGGTTGAGCAGTTCTTC.

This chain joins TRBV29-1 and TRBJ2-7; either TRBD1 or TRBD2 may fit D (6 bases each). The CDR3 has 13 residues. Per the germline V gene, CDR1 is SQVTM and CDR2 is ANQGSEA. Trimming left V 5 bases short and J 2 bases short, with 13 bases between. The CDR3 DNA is TGCAGCGTTTGTCGGGGGACACCCTACGAGCAGTACTTC. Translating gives CSVCRGTPYEQYF.